A single T cell receptor (beta chain) is shown here with its context. The sample comes from a study of CD8 T cells in Susac syndrome. Reverse transcription of 0.5 to 1 ug RNA used random hexamers. TCRdb re-analysed the immunoSEQ multiplex PCR reads in MiXCR, keeping a single row per CDR3 protein. The data contain some 120,000 distinct CDR3 sequences, around 94% of them seen just once; the ten biggest clones take up 0.095% to 0.15%. Germline CDR1 is SGDLS and CDR2 is YYNGEE. The ends lost 3 bases at V and 7 bases at J; junction bases unmatched: 9. The CDR3 loop spans 16 amino acids. The sequence was obtained from a human donor with multiple sclerosis. The V call is TRBV9, the J call TRBJ2-2; TRBD2 matches at 10 bases. What was sequenced was CD4+ T cells from PBMCs. CDR3 sequence reads: CASSGPSGSWGGELFF. The CDR3, as DNA: TGTGCCAGCAGCGGGCCTAGCGGGAGTTGGGGCGGGGAGCTGTTTTTT.